This T cell receptor (beta chain) was observed in a study of blood T cell repertoires in COVID-19. Looking at the study overall: The United States, Italy and Spain supplied acute and convalescent COVID-19 samples. T cells, B-cell-depleted T cells, or PBMCs provided the cDNA or gDNA that served as material.

In the original workflow: Amplifying reference gene primers gave estimates of nucleated cell counts. Method: immunoSEQ multiplex PCR; TCRdb's copy keeps in-frame clones and lacks some. Clone size and V and J calls were adopted from that table, with D and trimming inferred from the DNA. The sample yields about 190,000 clones, roughly 80% seen once. CDR3 length: 17 amino acids. V was clipped by 0 bases and J by 2 bases, with 17 bases between them. Germline CDR1 and CDR2: SGHDT and YYEEEE. The sample comprised peripheral blood. The chain uses TRBV5-6 and TRBJ1-1, with D hard to call. The sequence came from a man aged 50-60 years who had recovered from COVID-19. The CDR3 DNA sequence: TGTGCCAGCAGCTTGGGAGTCTCTAAGCGTCGAAACACTGAAGCTTTCTTT. Its translation is CASSLGVSKRRNTEAFF. Full variable domain (missing parts from reference TRBV5-6 and TRBJ1-1): DAGVTQSPTHLIKTRGQQVTLRCSPKSGHDTVSWYQQALGQGPQFIFQYYEEEERQRGNFPDRFSGHQFPNYSSELNVNALLLGDSALYLCASSLGVSKRRNTEAFFGQGTRLTVV.